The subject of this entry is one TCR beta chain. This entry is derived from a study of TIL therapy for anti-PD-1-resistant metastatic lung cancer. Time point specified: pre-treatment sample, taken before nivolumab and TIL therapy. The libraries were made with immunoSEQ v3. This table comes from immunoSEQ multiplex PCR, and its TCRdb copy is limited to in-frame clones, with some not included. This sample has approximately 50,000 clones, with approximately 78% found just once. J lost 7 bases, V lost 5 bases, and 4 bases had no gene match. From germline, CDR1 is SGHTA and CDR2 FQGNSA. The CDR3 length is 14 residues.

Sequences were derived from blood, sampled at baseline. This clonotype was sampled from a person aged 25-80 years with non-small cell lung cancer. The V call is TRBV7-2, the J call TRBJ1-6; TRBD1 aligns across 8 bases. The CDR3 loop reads CASSPQGDNSPLHF. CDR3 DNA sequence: TGTGCCAGCAGCCCACAGGGGGACAATTCACCCCTCCACTTT.